The 9 T cell receptor beta chains listed next were all sequenced from one sample in a study of blood T cell repertoires in COVID-19. Data came from immunoSEQ multiplex PCR; TCRdb stores just in-frame clones and leaves some out. Found here are over 250,000 clones, approximately 85% of them singletons; the top ten hold approximately 11%. Material for sequencing was peripheral blood. These receptors were collected from a woman aged 70-85 years with acute or convalescent COVID-19.

The chain uses TRBV4-2 and TRBJ2-2, with 10 bases that match TRBD1. V lost 4 bases and J lost 6; bases outside the gene matches: 11. Germline CDR1 reads LGHNA; CDR2 reads YNFKEQ. This CDR3 region has 17 residues. CDR3 loop: CASSRPDRGHEAGELFF. CDR3 nucleotides: TGTGCCAGCAGCCGGCCCGACAGGGGGCATGAGGCCGGGGAGCTGTTTTTT.

The J gene is TRBJ2-5, the V gene TRBV5-1, with unresolved D. Germline V gene data show CDR1 as SGHRS and CDR2 as YFSETQ. V lost 1 base and J 2 bases, leaving 6 bases between the germline ends. This CDR3 comprises 13 residues. This CDR3 reads CASSLPSQETQYF. CDR3 nucleotides: TGCGCCAGCAGCTTGCCTAGTCAAGAGACCCAGTACTTC.

This clone was seen only a few times. The chain links TRBV5-1 to TRBJ2-1; 8 bases align to TRBD2. CDR1 and CDR2 (germline): SGHRS, YFSETQ. The length of the CDR3 is 16 residues. Losses at the gene ends were 4 bases for V and 4 bases for J; bases not matched to a gene: 10. DNA for the CDR3: TGCGCCAGCAGCCCGGGAGTAGCGGGGCTTTACAATGAGCAGTTCTTC. It translates to CASSPGVAGLYNEQFF.

The J gene is TRBJ1-1, the V gene TRBV7-9; 9 bases align to TRBD1. The CDR3 extends over 14 amino acids. CDR1 SEHNR and CDR2 FQNEAQ come from the germline V gene (reference sequence). The ends lost 5 bases at V and 5 bases at J; junction bases unmatched: 6. CDR3 coding DNA: TGTGCCAGCAGCCCGGGACAGGGAGAGACTGAAGCTTTCTTT. This codes for CASSPGQGETEAFF.

This chain joins TRBV9 and TRBJ1-6; D remains unclear. The CDR3 runs to 13 residues. Germline V gives CDR1 SGDLS, CDR2 YYNGEE. The V end lost 2 bases, the J end lost 7 bases, and 7 bases lay between the germline ends. The CDR3 region is CASSVEVNSPLHF. The CDR3 DNA is TGTGCCAGCAGCGTTGAGGTCAATTCACCCCTCCACTTT.

As regards this clone: The sample contains more than one DNA sequence encoding this CDR3. This rearrangement joins TRBV5-1 to TRBJ2-3, with TRBD2 matching 7 bases. CDR3 size: 14 residues. V lost 2 bases to trimming and J lost 4 bases; unmatched junction nucleotides: 4. CDR1 SGHRS and CDR2 YFSETQ come from the germline V gene. The DNA for the CDR3 is TGCGCCAGCAGCTTAGGCGGGGGAGCAGATACGCAGTATTTT. Its protein is CASSLGGGADTQYF.

A note on this clone: Other DNA sequences in the sample encode the same CDR3. This sequence joins TRBV5-1 and TRBJ1-1, with 7 positions matching TRBD1. Per germline, CDR1 SGHRS and CDR2 YFSETQ. This CDR3 spans 14 amino acids. The V and J ends lost 3 bases and 1 base, in that order; junction bases with no gene match: 3. The CDR3 nucleotides read TGCGCCAGCAGCTCGGGGACAGAGAACACTGAAGCTTTCTTT. Translated: CASSSGTENTEAFF.

The J gene is TRBJ1-1, the V gene TRBV15, with TRBD1 identical over 7 bases. Losses at the gene ends were 5 bases for V and 2 bases for J; bases not matched to a gene: 11. Germline loops: CDR1 LNHNV, CDR2 YYDKDF (reference sequence). The CDR3 has 16 amino acids. CDR3 coding DNA: TGTGCCACCAGCGGAGGCTCTAAGGGGGCTAACACTGAAGCTTTCTTT. Translated: CATSGGSKGANTEAFF.

The V gene is TRBV6-5, the J gene TRBJ2-7; TRBD1 matches 7 bases. V was clipped by 6 bases and J by 4 bases; unmatched bases: 6. This CDR3 has 13 residues. Germline V lookup: CDR1 MNHEY, CDR2 SVGAGI. CDR3 sequence (DNA): TGTGCCAGCAGCCCGACAGGGCAGTACGAGCAGTACTTC. This sequence encodes CASSPTGQYEQYF.